This entry describes one T cell receptor beta chain. Researchers partitioned CD4+ cells into CD45RA+ naive and CD45RA-negative memory subsets. Several immunoSEQ 96-well plates shared each subset's DNA, each plate a replicate. Sequencing was performed with immunoSEQ multiplex PCR; in TCRdb, only in-frame clones are kept and a portion is missing. The data contain over 2 million clones, roughly 95% of them singletons. V trimming: 3 bases; J trimming: 5 bases; junction bases outside the gene matches: 5. The CDR3 sequence is 14 residues long. Per the germline V gene, CDR1 is WNHNN and CDR2 is SYGVQD (reference sequence). The data were taken from a study of shared clonotypes between healthy human individuals.

This rearrangement joins TRBV10-1 to TRBJ2-5; 8 nucleotides agree with TRBD2. This TCR came from a young man in good health. The sequencing sample was made of naive CD4+ T cells sorted from blood. As for subset: CD45RA+ positively selected. The CDR3: CASSDGSGTETQYF. In nucleotides, the CDR3 is TGCGCCAGCAGTGATGGTAGCGGGACGGAGACCCAGTACTTC.